These T cell receptor beta chains were read from a single sample in a study of blood T cell repertoires in COVID-19. This table comes from immunoSEQ multiplex PCR, and its TCRdb copy is limited to in-frame clones, with some not included. Of approximately 80,000 clones listed, about 87% are singletons. The sequencing sample was made of peripheral blood. The receptors originated from a human donor in a cohort sampled during active COVID-19. The CDR3 runs from the conserved cysteine through the conserved F or W. The order of the fields is J gene, CDR3 length, clone size, V gene, D gene, CDR3 protein, CDR3 DNA. The D gene is left open where the match is weak. Clone size appears in some rows only: once, few, many, or a class for an expanded clone.

TRBJ1-2	13	once	TRBV19	NA	CATNPVGAYGYTF	TGTGCCACCAATCCCGTAGGGGCTTATGGCTACACCTTC
TRBJ2-4	12	NA	TRBV19	NA	CARKQGWNIQYF	TGTGCCAGGAAACAGGGATGGAACATTCAGTACTTC
TRBJ2-1	14	NA	TRBV6-5	TRBD2	CASSRLAVYNEQFF	TGTGCCAGCAGTCGACTAGCGGTCTACAATGAGCAGTTCTTC
TRBJ2-5	13	NA	TRBV19	TRBD1	CACSRQGAKTQYF	TGTGCCTGCTCCCGCCAGGGGGCCAAGACCCAGTACTTC
TRBJ2-1	12	NA	TRBV12-3/TRBV12-4	NA	CASSLTSNEQFF	TGTGCCAGCAGTTTAACTAGCAATGAGCAGTTCTTC
TRBJ2-6	20	NA	TRBV2	NA	CASTPMTLTSRDSGANVLTF	TGTGCCAGCACCCCGATGACTTTAACTAGCAGGGACTCTGGGGCCAACGTCCTGACTTTC
TRBJ2-1	15	NA	TRBV5-4	TRBD2	CASSLEAGGPNEQFF	TGTGCCAGCAGCTTAGAAGCGGGGGGGCCTAATGAGCAGTTCTTC
TRBJ1-3	13	once	TRBV28	TRBD1	CASSLGQANTIYF	TGTGCCAGCAGTTTGGGACAGGCTAACACCATATATTTT
TRBJ2-7	15	few	TRBV25-1	TRBD1	CASSESGTAQSWQYF	TGTGCCAGCAGTGAATCAGGGACAGCTCAAAGCTGGCAGTACTTC
TRBJ2-7	14	NA	TRBV3-1/TRBV3-2	TRBD1	CASSTTRQGYEQYF	TGTGCCAGCAGCACCACAAGACAGGGCTACGAGCAGTACTTC
TRBJ1-5	14	NA	TRBV27	NA	CASSRGDSNQPQHF	TGTGCCAGCAGTCGGGGGGATAGCAATCAGCCCCAGCATTTT
TRBJ1-2	13	once	TRBV29-1	NA	CSVGTQGRGGYTF	TGCAGCGTTGGGACCCAAGGGAGGGGTGGCTACACCTTC
TRBJ2-1	15	NA	TRBV19	NA	CASSIDQGQYNEQFF	TGTGCCAGTAGTATAGATCAGGGACAATACAATGAGCAGTTCTTC
TRBJ2-7	12	NA	TRBV5-6	TRBD1	CASSLAGTGSNF	TGTGCCAGCAGCTTGGCCGGGACAGGGTCGAACTTC
TRBJ2-1	14	NA	TRBV27	TRBD2	CASSLTSGRAHLFF	TGTGCCAGCAGTTTGACTAGCGGGAGGGCCCACCTCTTCTTC
TRBJ1-2	14	NA	TRBV6-5	NA	CASTRGRGAEGYTF	TGTGCCAGCACCCGGGGCAGGGGCGCCGAAGGCTACACCTTC
TRBJ2-5	13	NA	TRBV4-1	NA	CASSQQGRETQYF	TGCGCCAGCAGCCAACAGGGCAGAGAGACCCAGTACTTC
TRBJ2-7	12	few	TRBV2	NA	CASSEDTGRENF	TGTGCCAGCAGTGAGGATACGGGACGGGAGAACTTC
TRBJ1-5	15	once	TRBV6-5	NA	CASSTGGASNQPQHF	TGTGCCAGCAGTACGGGGGGGGCTAGCAATCAGCCCCAGCATTTT
TRBJ2-2	15	NA	TRBV7-8	TRBD1	CASSLDRGLTGELFF	TGTGCCAGCAGCTTGGACAGGGGGCTGACCGGGGAGCTGTTTTTT
TRBJ2-7	13	once	TRBV27	TRBD2	CASSLGTIHEQYF	TGTGCCAGCAGTTTAGGGACTATCCACGAGCAGTACTTC
TRBJ1-3	14	NA	TRBV5-1	TRBD1	CASSPDRGINTIYF	TGCGCCAGCAGTCCGGACAGGGGGATAAACACCATATATTTT
TRBJ2-7	12	NA	TRBV3-1/TRBV3-2	NA	CASSQGTYEQYF	TGTGCCAGCAGCCAAGGTACTTACGAGCAGTACTTC
TRBJ1-4	14	NA	TRBV6-2/TRBV6-3	TRBD1	CASSKRTGFEKLFF	TGTGCCAGCAGTAAGAGGACAGGTTTTGAAAAACTGTTTTTT